The text below deals with one T cell receptor beta chain. Its antigen is as yet unknown. Clones were sequenced by immunoSEQ multiplex PCR, and TCRdb holds only the in-frame ones, with some missing. The sample records approximately 65,000 clones, 60% to 80% being singletons. The sort gate was single viable CD3+CD4+CD8-CD45RO+ cells for memory CD4+ T cells. Looked up from germline, CDR1 is SGHVS and CDR2 is FNYEAQ. V lost 1 base, J lost 4 bases, and 8 bases lay in between. This CDR3 is 13 amino acids long. This record belongs to a study of memory CD4+ T cells and cytomegalovirus serostatus. Study-level results: A US-trained random forest predicted CMV serostatus with median AUC about 0.92. Suggested: most of the CMV-linked TCR signature lies in CD4+ memory cells.

This sequence originates from an adult in good health and CMV-seronegative. The specimen was memory CD4+ T cells from blood. V usage is TRBV7-6 and J usage is TRBJ2-7; D uncertain. CDR3 bases: TGTGCCAGCAGCTTAGGGAATCGGTACGAGCAGTACTTC. This encodes CASSLGNRYEQYF.